The present T cell receptor beta chain was sequenced within a study of patients and donors after allogeneic stem cell transplantation. In this sample, this clonotype turned up many times. MiXCR, run by TCRdb on the RT-PCR reads, gives a single entry per CDR3 protein. The sample contains under 95,000 distinct CDR3 sequences, less than 5% of which appear only once. The V end was cut by 4 bases, the J end by 1 base, with 11 bases between. The germline V gene encodes CDR1 SGDLS and CDR2 YYNGEE. The CDR3 is 14 residues long. Sequences were obtained from blood, either unsorted or a sorted T cell fraction (not recorded which). This TCR came from a human donor who was either an allogeneic HSCT recipient or a stem cell or donor lymphocyte infusion donor (not recorded which). It is not recorded whose cells these are; they may come from a transplant donor. The chain couples TRBV9 to TRBJ1-1, with no clear D. As DNA, the CDR3 is TGTGCCAGCAGCCCAGGACCATCGAACACTGAAGCTTTCTTT. Translated: CASSPGPSNTEAFF.